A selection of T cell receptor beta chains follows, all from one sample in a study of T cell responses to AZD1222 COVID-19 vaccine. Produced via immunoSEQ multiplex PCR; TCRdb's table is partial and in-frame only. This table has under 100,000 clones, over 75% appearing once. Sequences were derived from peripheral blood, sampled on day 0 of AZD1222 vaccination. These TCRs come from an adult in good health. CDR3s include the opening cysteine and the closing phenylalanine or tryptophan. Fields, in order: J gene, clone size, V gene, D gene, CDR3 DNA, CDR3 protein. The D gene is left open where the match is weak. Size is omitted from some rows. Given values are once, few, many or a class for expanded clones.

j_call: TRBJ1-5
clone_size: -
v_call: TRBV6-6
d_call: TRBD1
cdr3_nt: TGTGCCAGCAGTTACGTAGCAGGGGGATATCAGCCCCAGCATTTT
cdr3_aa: CASSYVAGGYQPQHF

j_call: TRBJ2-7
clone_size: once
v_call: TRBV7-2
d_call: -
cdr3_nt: TGTGCCAGCGAGTCCAGGTCAGGGAGGTACGAGCAGTACTTC
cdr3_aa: CASESRSGRYEQYF

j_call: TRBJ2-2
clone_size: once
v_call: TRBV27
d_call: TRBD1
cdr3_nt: TGTGCCAGCAGTTTCAGGGGGACCAACACCGGGGAGCTGTTTTTT
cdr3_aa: CASSFRGTNTGELFF

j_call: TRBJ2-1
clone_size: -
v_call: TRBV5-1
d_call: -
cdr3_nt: TGCGCCAGCAGCCCCTCTGTGACAGCAGAGCTAAGGGGTGAGCAGTTCTTC
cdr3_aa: CASSPSVTAELRGEQFF

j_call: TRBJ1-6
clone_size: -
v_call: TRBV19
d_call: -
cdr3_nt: TGTGCCAGTAGGGGGGACCCGGTTAATTCACCCCTCCACTTT
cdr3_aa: CASRGDPVNSPLHF

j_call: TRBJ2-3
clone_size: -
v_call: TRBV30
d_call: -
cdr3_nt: TGTGCCTGGAGTGTATCGGCGGATACGCAGTATTTT
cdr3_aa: CAWSVSADTQYF

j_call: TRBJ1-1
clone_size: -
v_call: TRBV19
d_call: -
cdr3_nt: TGTGCCAGTAGTCCCGCCCTGGGAGGGTTGAACACTGAAGCTTTCTTT
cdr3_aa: CASSPALGGLNTEAFF

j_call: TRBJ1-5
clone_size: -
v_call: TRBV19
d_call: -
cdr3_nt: TGTGCCAGTAGTCCCAACAGAGTTAATCAGCCCCAGCATTTT
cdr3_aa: CASSPNRVNQPQHF

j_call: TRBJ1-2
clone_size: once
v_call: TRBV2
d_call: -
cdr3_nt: TGTGCCAGCAAGATAGACTCCAGAGGCTACACCTTC
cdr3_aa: CASKIDSRGYTF

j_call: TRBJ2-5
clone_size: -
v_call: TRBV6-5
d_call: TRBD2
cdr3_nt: TGTGCCAGCAGTAGGCTAGCGGGAGAGACCCAGTACTTC
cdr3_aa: CASSRLAGETQYF

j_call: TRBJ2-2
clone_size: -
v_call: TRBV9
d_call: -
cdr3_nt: TGTGCCAGCAGCGTAGCTCTCGCGGGACTGGACGGGGAGCTGTTTTTT
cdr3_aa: CASSVALAGLDGELFF

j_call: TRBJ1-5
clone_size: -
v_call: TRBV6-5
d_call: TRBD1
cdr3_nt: TGTGCCAGCAGTTCGCGGACAGGAAATCAGCCCCAGCATTTT
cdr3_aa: CASSSRTGNQPQHF

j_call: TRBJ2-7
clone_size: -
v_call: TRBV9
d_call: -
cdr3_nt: TGTGCCAGCAGCTTCTGGCGTGGAGGCTCCTCCGAGCAGTACTTC
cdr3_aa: CASSFWRGGSSEQYF

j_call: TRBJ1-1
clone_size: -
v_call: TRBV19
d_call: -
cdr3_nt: TGTGCCAGTAGTATTTCGGGTCGGAACACTGAAGCTTTCTTT
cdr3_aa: CASSISGRNTEAFF

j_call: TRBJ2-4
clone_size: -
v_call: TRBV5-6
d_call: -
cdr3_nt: TGTGCCAGCAGCTTGGTGAGAAGTGGTCAAAGGAACATTCAGTACTTC
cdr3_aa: CASSLVRSGQRNIQYF

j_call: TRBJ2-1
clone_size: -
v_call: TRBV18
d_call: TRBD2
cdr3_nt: TGTGCCAGCTCACCAGGGCGGGAGGCCCGCCTATACAATGAGCAGTTCTTC
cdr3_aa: CASSPGREARLYNEQFF

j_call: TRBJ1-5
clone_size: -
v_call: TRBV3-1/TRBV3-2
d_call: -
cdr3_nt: TGTGCCAGCGGGGGACCGGGACCCCAGCATTTT
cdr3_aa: CASGGPGPQHF

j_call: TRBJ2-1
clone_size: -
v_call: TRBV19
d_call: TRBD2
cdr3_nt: TGTGCCAGTAGTATAGCGGCTAGCGGGGGGTACAATGAGCAGTTCTTC
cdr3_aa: CASSIAASGGYNEQFF

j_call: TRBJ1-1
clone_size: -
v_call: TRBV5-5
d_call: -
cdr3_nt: TGTGCCAGCAGCTTTTGGGGCAGTCTGAACACTGAAGCTTTCTTT
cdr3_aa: CASSFWGSLNTEAFF

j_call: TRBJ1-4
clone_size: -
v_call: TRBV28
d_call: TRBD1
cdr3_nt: TGTGCCAGCAGTCCGTCGAGAAGACCGGGACAGAATAATGAAAAACTGTTTTTT
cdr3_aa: CASSPSRRPGQNNEKLFF

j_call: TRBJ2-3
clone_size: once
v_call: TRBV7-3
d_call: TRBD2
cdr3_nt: TGTGCCAGCAGCCCGACTAGCGGGCTAAGCACAGATACGCAGTATTTT
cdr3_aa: CASSPTSGLSTDTQYF

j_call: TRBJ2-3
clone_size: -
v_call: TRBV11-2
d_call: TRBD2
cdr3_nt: TGTGCCAGCAGTTTAGCGGGAAGAGGGACAGATACGCAGTATTTT
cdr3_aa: CASSLAGRGTDTQYF

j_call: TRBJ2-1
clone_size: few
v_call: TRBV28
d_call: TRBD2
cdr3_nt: TGTGCCAGCAGTTGGCGGGAGGGCCGGGATGAGCAGTTCTTC
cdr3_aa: CASSWREGRDEQFF

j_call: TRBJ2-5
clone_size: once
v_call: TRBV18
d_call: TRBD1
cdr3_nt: TGTGCCAGCTCACAGAGCCTAGGGGGCGGAGAGACCCAGTACTTC
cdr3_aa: CASSQSLGGGETQYF

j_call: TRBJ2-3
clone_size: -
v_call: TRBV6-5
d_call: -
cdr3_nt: TGTGCCAGCAGTTACTCAGGAGGTACAGATACGCAGTATTTT
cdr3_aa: CASSYSGGTDTQYF

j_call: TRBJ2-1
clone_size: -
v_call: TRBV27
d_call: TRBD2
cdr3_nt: TGTGCCAGCAGTTTTGGGGGAGGGCTGAATGAGCAGTTCTTC
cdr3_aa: CASSFGGGLNEQFF

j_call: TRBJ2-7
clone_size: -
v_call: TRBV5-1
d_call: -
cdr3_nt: TGCGCCAGCAGCCCCGAGGGTCTCGGAACCCCTGGGGAGCAGTACTTC
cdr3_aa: CASSPEGLGTPGEQYF

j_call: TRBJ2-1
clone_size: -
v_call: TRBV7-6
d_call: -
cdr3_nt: TGTGCCAGCAGCCCACAGCAGGGGGGTAATGAGCAGTTCTTC
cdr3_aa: CASSPQQGGNEQFF

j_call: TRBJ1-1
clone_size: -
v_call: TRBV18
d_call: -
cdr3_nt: TGTGCCAGCTCACCTACTGGATCCGTCACTGAAGCTTTCTTT
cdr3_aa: CASSPTGSVTEAFF

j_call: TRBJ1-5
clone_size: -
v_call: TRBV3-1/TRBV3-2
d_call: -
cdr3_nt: TGTGCCAGCAGCCAAGGCCAGGGAGGGCAGCCCCAGCATTTT
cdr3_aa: CASSQGQGGQPQHF

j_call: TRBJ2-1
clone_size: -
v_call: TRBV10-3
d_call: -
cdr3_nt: TGTGCCATCAGTGAGCTTGCCTACAATGAGCAGTTCTTC
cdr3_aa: CAISELAYNEQFF

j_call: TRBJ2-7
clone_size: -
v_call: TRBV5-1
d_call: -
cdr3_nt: TGCGCCAGCGTGCGGGACGGATACTACGAGCAGTACTTC
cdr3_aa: CASVRDGYYEQYF

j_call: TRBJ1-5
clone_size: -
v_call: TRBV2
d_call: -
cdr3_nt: TGTGCCAGCAGTACTACCGGGGGAAATCAGCCCCAGCATTTT
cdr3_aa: CASSTTGGNQPQHF

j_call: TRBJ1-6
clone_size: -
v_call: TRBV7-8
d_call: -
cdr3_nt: TGTGCCAGCAGCTTATACAATTCACCCCTCCACTTT
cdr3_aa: CASSLYNSPLHF

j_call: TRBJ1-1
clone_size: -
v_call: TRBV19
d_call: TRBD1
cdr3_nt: TGTGCCAGTATTTACAGGGGGGGGACTGAAGCTTTCTTT
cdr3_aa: CASIYRGGTEAFF

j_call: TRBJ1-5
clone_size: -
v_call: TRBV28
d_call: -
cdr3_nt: TGTGCCAGCAGTTTAGGGGGTTCCCCAGTCCAGCCCCAGCATTTT
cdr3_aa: CASSLGGSPVQPQHF

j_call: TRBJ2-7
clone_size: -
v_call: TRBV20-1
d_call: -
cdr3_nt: TGCAGTGCTCAGAGTGCCTACGAGCAGTACTTC
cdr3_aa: CSAQSAYEQYF

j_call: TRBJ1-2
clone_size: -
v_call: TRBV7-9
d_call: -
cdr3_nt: TGTGCCAGCAGCTTAGATGTCTGGGGGGAGAATGGCTACACCTTC
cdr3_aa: CASSLDVWGENGYTF

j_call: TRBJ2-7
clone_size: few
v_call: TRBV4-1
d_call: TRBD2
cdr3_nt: TGCGCCAGCAGCCAAGGTGGGGGTATAGCGGGCTTCTACGAGCAGTACTTC
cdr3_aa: CASSQGGGIAGFYEQYF

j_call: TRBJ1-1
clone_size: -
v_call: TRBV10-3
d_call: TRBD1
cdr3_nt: TGTGCCATCAGCGCCGGGACAGGACGAGACGAATTT
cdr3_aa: CAISAGTGRDEF

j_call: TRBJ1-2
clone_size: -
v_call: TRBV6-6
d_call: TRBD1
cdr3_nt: TGTGCCAGCAGTTACGGGGTGACACAGGGGGGTGGCTACACCTTC
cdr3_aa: CASSYGVTQGGGYTF

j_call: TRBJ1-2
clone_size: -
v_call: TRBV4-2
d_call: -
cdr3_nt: TGTGCCAGCAGCCAAGCTGGCAGTGCCTATGGCTACACCTTC
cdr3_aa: CASSQAGSAYGYTF

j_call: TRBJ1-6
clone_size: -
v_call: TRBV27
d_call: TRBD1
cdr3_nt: TGTGCCAGCAACCCAGGGACAGCGAATTCACCCCTCCACTTT
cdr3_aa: CASNPGTANSPLHF

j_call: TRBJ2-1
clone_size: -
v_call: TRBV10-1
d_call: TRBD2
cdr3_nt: TGCGCCAGGGGAGGGGTAAGCTCCTACAATGAGCAGTTCTTC
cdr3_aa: CARGGVSSYNEQFF

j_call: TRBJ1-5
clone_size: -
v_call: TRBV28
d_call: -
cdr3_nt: TGTGCCAGCAGTTTAATAGGGCCCCAGCCCCAGCATTTT
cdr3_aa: CASSLIGPQPQHF

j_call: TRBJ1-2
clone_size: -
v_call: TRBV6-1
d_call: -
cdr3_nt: TGTGCCAGCAGTGAAGTTATTAGGGGAGCTAACTATGGCTACACCTTC
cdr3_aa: CASSEVIRGANYGYTF

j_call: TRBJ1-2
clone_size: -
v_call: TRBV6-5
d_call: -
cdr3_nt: TGTGCCAGCAGCTCCCCACACTATGGCTACACCTTC
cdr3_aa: CASSSPHYGYTF

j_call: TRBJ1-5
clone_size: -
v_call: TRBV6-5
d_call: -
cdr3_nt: TGTGCCAGCAGTGACTCGACAGTACAGCCCCAGCATTTT
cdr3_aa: CASSDSTVQPQHF